These T cell receptor beta chains were read from a single sample in a study of vaccination and CD4 T cells after COVID-19. TCRdb re-called the PCR reads through MiXCR, storing one row per CDR3 protein. The sample carries about 18,000 distinct CDR3 sequences, roughly three fifths recorded once. These receptors' targets are unknown. The specimen was CD4+ T cells from blood, cultured in vitro, collected after SARS-CoV-2 vaccination. The receptors here all came from a human donor who had recovered from COVID-19. CDR3s include the opening cysteine and the closing phenylalanine or tryptophan. A D gene is named only where the DNA matches it firmly. The size field is filled for only some rows; it gives once, few, many or a size class.

j_call v_call d_call clone_size cdr3_nt cdr3_aa
TRBJ1-1 TRBV15 TRBD1 - TGTGCCACCAGCATAACGCGGGACAGGGCGACTGAAGCTTTCTTT CATSITRDRATEAFF
TRBJ2-2 TRBV7-2 - - TGTGCCAGCAGCCGAATTACAGGGAACACCGGGGAGCTGTTTTTT CASSRITGNTGELFF
TRBJ2-7 TRBV12-3/TRBV12-4 TRBD2 - TGTGCCAGCAGCCGGCGGGGGAGGGGAGCCTACGAGCAGTACTTC CASSRRGRGAYEQYF
TRBJ2-3 TRBV24-1 TRBD1 - TGTGCCACCAGTGACCAGGGGACAGGGACAGATACGCAGTATTTT CATSDQGTGTDTQYF
TRBJ2-7 TRBV6-1 - - TGTGCCAGCAGTGTTCCATCAAGGCCCTACGAGCAGTACTTC CASSVPSRPYEQYF
TRBJ2-5 TRBV27 TRBD1 - TGTGCCAGCAGTTTAACAGGGGTAGGAGAGACCCAGTACTTC CASSLTGVGETQYF
TRBJ2-7 TRBV7-2 - - TGTGCCAGCAGCACAAGACTAACTACCTACGAGCAGTACTTC CASSTRLTTYEQYF
TRBJ1-2 TRBV14 - - TGTGCCAGCAGCCAAGCGAATTCATATGGCTACACCTTC CASSQANSYGYTF
TRBJ2-5 TRBV19 - - TGTGCCAGTAGTATGCGCAGGTCCGATGGTCGGGCCGGGACCCAGTACTTC CASSMRRSDGRAGTQYF
TRBJ1-2 TRBV28 - - TGTGCCAGCAGTTTAACTACCCGGCATGGAGGCTACACCTTC CASSLTTRHGGYTF
TRBJ1-2 TRBV20-1 - - TGCAGTTCCCCTCAAATGGGGGCTGAAGGCTACACCTTC CSSPQMGAEGYTF
TRBJ2-7 TRBV6-1 TRBD1 - TGTGCCAGCAGTGCCCAAGGACAGGGACGCACCTACGAGCAGTACTTC CASSAQGQGRTYEQYF
TRBJ1-5 TRBV7-8 - few TGTGCCAGCAGCTTATCCCGGGAAGCGTCCCAGCATTTT CASSLSREASQHF
TRBJ2-7 TRBV30 TRBD1 - TGTGCCTGGAGTGCAGACAGGGGCTACGAGCAGTACTTC CAWSADRGYEQYF
TRBJ1-2 TRBV11-2 - few TGTGCCAGCAGCTTAGATCCGACTTACTATGGCTACACCTTC CASSLDPTYYGYTF
TRBJ2-1 TRBV7-6 TRBD1 - TGTGCCAGCAGCGCGACAGGGGGAGGCGAGCAGTTCTTC CASSATGGGEQFF
TRBJ1-2 TRBV5-1 - - TGCGCCAGCAGCCTATACACAGGGAGAGGCTATGGCTACACCTTC CASSLYTGRGYGYTF
TRBJ2-1 TRBV9 - - TGTGCCAGCAGCCCTCGGGATCAGGGGTACAATGAGCAGTTCTTC CASSPRDQGYNEQFF
TRBJ2-1 TRBV6-5 - - TGTGCCAGCAGTTACTCGAATCCCGGCGGATACAATGAGCAGTTCTTC CASSYSNPGGYNEQFF
TRBJ1-5 TRBV20-1 - few TGCAGTGCTAGAGCCTTAAGTGCCGGCAATCAGCCCCAGCATTTT CSARALSAGNQPQHF
TRBJ1-1 TRBV6-5 - few TGTGCCAGCAGTTACTCGCCAGGGATGAACACTGAAGCTTTCTTT CASSYSPGMNTEAFF
TRBJ2-7 TRBV20-1 TRBD2 - TGCAGTGCGAAGACTAGCGGGGACGAGCAGTACTTC CSAKTSGDEQYF
TRBJ1-1 TRBV7-9 - few TGTGCCAGCAGCTTAGCGGGCACTGAAGCTTTCTTT CASSLAGTEAFF
TRBJ2-1 TRBV28 - - TGTGCCAGCAGTTTCCTCTCACAGGGAAAGGGGAATGAGCAGTTCTTC CASSFLSQGKGNEQFF
TRBJ2-5 TRBV10-3 - - TGTGCCATCAGGGAACCGGGCCTGGGGGACCAAGAGACCCAGTACTTC CAIREPGLGDQETQYF
TRBJ1-6 TRBV6-5 - - TGTGCCAGCAGTTACCGGGGGTCCCATAATTCACCCCTCCACTTT CASSYRGSHNSPLHF